This T cell receptor beta chain is from a study of blood T cell repertoires in COVID-19. Study summary: Material from acute and convalescent COVID-19 was sourced from the United States, Italy and Spain.

The J segment lost 3 bases and the V segment lost 4 bases, leaving 10 bases of the junction unmatched. The CDR3 runs 16 residues. CDR1 is LGHNA, CDR2 YNFKEQ, per germline. This table comes from immunoSEQ multiplex PCR, and its TCRdb copy is limited to in-frame clones, with some not included. This table holds about 250,000 clones, roughly 84% found once. In this sample, this clone turned up once. Sequencing was carried out using peripheral blood. The V and J genes are TRBV4-2 and TRBJ1-2; 8 bases are shared with TRBD1. The sequence was collected from a man aged 40-49 years with acute or convalescent COVID-19. This CDR3 is CASSPDGQGGDYGYTF. As DNA, the CDR3 is TGTGCCAGCAGCCCTGACGGACAGGGTGGTGACTATGGCTACACCTTC.